Listed here are 4 T cell receptor beta chains from one sample, sequenced in a study of blood T cell repertoires in COVID-19. Measured with immunoSEQ multiplex PCR; TCRdb has only the in-frame clones, and not every one. The sample yields approximately 150,000 clones, roughly 86% seen once. The sequenced material came from peripheral blood. The receptor source for this set is a human donor with acute or convalescent COVID-19. The donor label of this sample is uncertain.

This clone was observed once. The chain uses TRBV10-3 and TRBJ1-1, with D maybe TRBD1 (6 bases). The CDR3 extends over 13 amino acids. Trimming removed 4 bases from V and 0 bases from J, with 6 bases in between. Germline CDR1 ENHRY, CDR2 SYGVKD. The CDR3 spells CAISGQVNTEAFF. In DNA, the CDR3 is TGTGCCATCAGTGGACAGGTGAACACTGAAGCTTTCTTT.

This chain uses TRBV19 with TRBJ2-2, with 8 bases aligning to TRBD1. The CDR3 totals 17 residues. Losses at the gene ends were 4 bases for V and 3 bases for J; bases not matched to a gene: 10. Germline CDR1 is LNHDA and CDR2 is SQIVND (reference sequence). The CDR3 is CASSNEGQGAHTGELFF. In DNA form, the CDR3 reads TGTGCCAGTAGTAACGAGGGGCAGGGGGCCCACACCGGGGAGCTGTTTTTT.

This rearrangement joins TRBV29-1 to TRBJ2-3; D is perhaps TRBD2 (6 bases). In germline, CDR1 is SQVTM, CDR2 ANQGSEA. The V gene lost 3 bases and the J gene lost 4 bases, with 14 bases spanning the gap. There are 14 residues in the CDR3. The CDR3 DNA reads as TGCAGCGTTGAGGGTGCACTAGCAGCAGATACGCAGTATTTT. As protein: CSVEGALAADTQYF.

The chain joins TRBV6-6 to TRBJ1-1; TRBD1 aligns across 9 bases. CDR1 and CDR2 (germline): MNHNY, SVGAGI (reference sequence). The V and J ends lost 5 bases and 3 bases, in that order; junction bases with no gene match: 10. This CDR3 contains 16 residues. CDR3 protein: CASSALPGTGHTEAFF. Written as DNA, the CDR3 is TGTGCCAGCAGTGCGCTACCCGGGACAGGGCACACTGAAGCTTTCTTT.